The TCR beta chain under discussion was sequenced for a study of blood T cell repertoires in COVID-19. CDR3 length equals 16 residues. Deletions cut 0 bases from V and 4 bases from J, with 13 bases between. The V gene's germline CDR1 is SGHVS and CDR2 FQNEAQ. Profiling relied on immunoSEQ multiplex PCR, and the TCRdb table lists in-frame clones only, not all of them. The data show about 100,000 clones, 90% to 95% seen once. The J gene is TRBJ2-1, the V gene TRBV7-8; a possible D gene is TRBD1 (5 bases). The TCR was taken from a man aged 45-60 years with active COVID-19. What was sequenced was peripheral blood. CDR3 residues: CASSLALETEYNEQFF. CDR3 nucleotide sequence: TGTGCCAGCAGCTTAGCCCTCGAGACAGAGTACAATGAGCAGTTCTTC.